The 10 T cell receptor beta chains below were found in one sample sequenced in a study of blood T cell repertoires in COVID-19 (dated by TCRdb to between 2020 and 2021). Preparation of the library involved the immunoSEQ multiplex PCR assay. In TCRdb, the immuneACCESS table is reduced to in-frame sequences with V and J assigned. These tables do not hold every clone; where another copy was compared, an unresolved V gene accounts for under half, and the others remain unexplained. For this sample there are approximately 290,000 clones; around 89% appear just once. The ten biggest clones cover under 0.95% of the sample. Material: peripheral blood. The receptors shown here come from a man aged 30-40 years with acute or convalescent COVID-19.

The chain is built from TRBV3-1 (or the pseudogene TRBV3-2) and TRBJ1-2, with 7 bases identical to TRBD1. The CDR3 runs to 15 residues. CDR1 LGHDT and CDR2 YNNKEL come from the germline V gene (reference sequence). The J segment lost 8 bases and the V segment lost 2 bases, leaving 11 bases of the junction unmatched. The CDR3 bases are TGTGCCAGCAGCCAAAGGGACAGTTCCCGCGGGGGCTACACCTTC. This gives the protein CASSQRDSSRGGYTF.

The rearrangement uses TRBV10-2 and TRBJ1-5; TRBD1 is a possible D gene (6 bases). Germline V gene lookup returns CDR1 WSHSY and CDR2 SAAADI. The CDR3 totals 13 residues. Trimming shortened V by 7 bases and J by 5 bases, and 12 bases separated the two germline ends. CDR3 nucleotides: TGCGCCAGCACCGCCGGACAGCATCAGCCCCAGCATTTT. This encodes CASTAGQHQPQHF.

The chain is built from TRBV19 and TRBJ2-1, with 7 bases aligning to TRBD1. The germline V gene encodes CDR1 LNHDA and CDR2 SQIVND (reference sequence). The CDR3 sequence is 13 residues long. V shed 6 bases, J shed 8 bases, and the junction held 7 bases outside the gene matches. The CDR3 region is CASSRQGTDEQFF. For the CDR3, the DNA is TGTGCCAGTAGCAGACAGGGTACGGATGAGCAGTTCTTC.

The rearrangement links TRBV3-1 (or the pseudogene TRBV3-2) to TRBJ1-6, with D possibly TRBD1 on 5 matching bases. The ends were cut back, 5 bases at V and 0 bases at J, with 5 bases in the middle. The CDR3 sequence is 14 residues long. Per germline, CDR1 LGHDT and CDR2 YNNKEL (reference sequence). The CDR3 region has the DNA TGTGCCAGCAGCGACAGCTCCTATAATTCACCCCTCCACTTT. Translating it yields CASSDSSYNSPLHF.

The V call is TRBV6-5, the J call TRBJ2-1, with TRBD2 identical over 8 bases. Germline CDR1 MNHEY, CDR2 SVGAGI. J was trimmed by 9 bases and V by 2 bases; bases with no gene match: 9. The CDR3 spans 15 residues. The CDR3 reads CASSYPGGGKGEQFF. The CDR3 DNA reads as TGTGCCAGCAGTTACCCGGGAGGGGGTAAAGGTGAGCAGTTCTTC.

This clone has a single count. Other DNA sequences in this sample translate to the same CDR3. The chain is built from TRBV6-5 and TRBJ1-4, with 7 bases fitting TRBD1. The CDR3 contains 15 residues. The germline CDR1 and CDR2 sequences are MNHEY and SVGAGI. J gave up 4 bases and V 2 bases, and 4 bases lay outside the gene matches. The CDR3 nucleotides are TGTGCCAGCAGTTACGTCGGACAGGTTAATGAAAAACTGTTTTTT. This encodes CASSYVGQVNEKLFF.

V is TRBV4-2 and J is TRBJ2-1; TRBD2 matches 7 bases. This CDR3 is built from 19 residues. The germline CDR1 and CDR2 sequences are LGHNA and YNFKEQ. Trimming cost V 0 bases and J 0 bases; bases outside gene matches: 11. CDR3 loop: CASSQDGALAGISYNEQFF. The CDR3 DNA is TGTGCCAGCAGCCAAGATGGGGCCTTAGCGGGCATCTCCTACAATGAGCAGTTCTTC.

The V call is TRBV30, the J call TRBJ2-2; 7 bases agree with TRBD1. CDR1 is GTSNPN and CDR2 is SVGIG in the germline V gene (reference sequence). The CDR3 totals 15 residues. The junction had 6 bases not matched to a gene; V was cut back by 4 bases and J by 1 base. This chain's CDR3 is CAWIPRGKNTGELFF. The DNA for the CDR3 is TGTGCCTGGATTCCCAGGGGGAAGAACACCGGGGAGCTGTTTTTT.

As concerns this clone: Other DNA variants within this sample encode the same CDR3. V usage is TRBV28 and J usage is TRBJ1-5, with D perhaps TRBD1 (6 bases). The CDR3 spans 16 residues. With 6 bases removed from V and 4 bases from J, the gap between germline ends came to 19 bases. The germline gives CDR1 MDHEN, CDR2 SYDVKM. The CDR3 reads CASRYRGASTNQPQHF. CDR3 DNA sequence: TGTGCCAGCAGGTACCGGGGGGCCAGCACTAATCAGCCCCAGCATTTT. Combining the CDR3 with reference TRBV28 and TRBJ1-5 gives the whole variable domain DVKVTQSSRYLVKRTGEKVFLECVQDMDHENMFWYRQDPGLGLRLIYFSYDVKMKEKGDIPEGYSVSREKKERFSLILESASTNQTSMYLCASRYRGASTNQPQHFGDGTRLSIL.

The V call is TRBV14, the J call TRBJ2-7; weak D call: TRBD1 (5 bases). Trimming shortened V by 0 bases and J by 3 bases, and 12 bases separated the two germline ends. This CDR3 is 15 amino acids long. Germline-derived CDR1 and CDR2 are SGHDN and FVKESK. The CDR3: CASSQDRGQGYEQYF. CDR3 sequence (DNA): TGTGCCAGCAGCCAAGATCGAGGCCAGGGCTACGAGCAGTACTTC.